The sequence of this T cell receptor beta chain was determined in a study of shared clonotypes between healthy human individuals (dated by TCRdb to the early 2020s). Some background on the complete study: A couple of women and three men aged 18 to 49 years were included in the cohort. For each donor, CD4 naive and CD4 memory were each run on three plates, CD8 naive on two plates, and CD8 memory on one plate. Blood TCR repertoires of four to six healthy adults were deeply sequenced to estimate repertoire size and the extent of clonotype sharing between individuals. To increase sequencing depth and limit assay-specific biases, different laboratories used diverse techniques to prepare libraries and sequence TCR repertoires. Leukapheresis yielded between about 0.85 and 10 billion PBMCs per donor.

The paper as a whole reports these results and caveats: Sampling was restricted to blood, and TCR repertoires in tissue are likely to differ from TCR repertoires in blood. Compared with non-shared clonotypes, clonotypes shared by all four sorted-subset donors had higher generation probabilities. Because the study included a small number of donors, the genetic and exposure-history diversity represented was limited. Even with the large sequencing depth, rarefaction of the sorted-subset datasets indicated that sequencing was incomplete. Naive subsets generally had larger estimated clonotype richness than memory subsets did. Pairwise subsampling indicated that sequencing depth was expected to affect the degree of clonotype sharing among donors. When a handful of donors were compared, the shared fraction of clonotypes was around 5% for naive CD4, roughly 3.4% for naive CD8, 2.3% for memory CD4, and 0.3% to 0.5% for memory CD8.

Using the deep immunoSEQ assay, multiplex PCR amplified TCR CDR3 regions from genomic DNA. Extracted genomic DNA from each cell subset was distributed evenly across all wells of several immunoSEQ 96-well plates, and each plate was treated as a replicate. For sorted subsets, each replicate PCR was loaded with approximately 200 ng genomic DNA, equivalent to 30,000 or so T cell genomes. Purified libraries were quantified with a Qubit 3.0 fluorometer, sized on a Bioanalyzer 2100, and re-quantified with the KAPA Library Quantification kit. Every immunoSEQ 96-well plate was sequenced on a separate single-read 150-cycle Illumina NextSeq 550 flow cell. Per the original workflow: Because only junctional sequences without quality scores were contained in the immunoSEQ output, filtering matching that applied to full-length reads could not be performed. To assign V/J genes and CDR3, sequences were annotated using PyIR, a Python wrapper for IgBLAST v1.9, with IMGT germline references. Reads were filtered out if the reads had weak V/J assignments (E-value above 1e-6), no CDR3, stop codons, out-of-frame junctions, or ambiguous translated residues. V3J clonotypes were defined as sequences sharing an identical inferred V gene, J gene, and CDR3 amino acid sequence. Percentage overlap between repertoires was computed as shared unique clonotypes divided by the size of the smaller repertoire. Repertoire richness was assessed with RTK rarefaction, the Chao1 estimator, and Recon v2.1 estimates of unobserved clonotypes. OLGA was used to compute generation probabilities for all TCRbeta clonotypes that the gDNA method yielded from a handful of donors. TCRdb took this table from immuneACCESS and kept in-frame rearrangements with V and J called. Such tables lack part of the clones; where checked against another copy, unresolved V genes explain under half of the gap, and the rest is unexplained. For V, J and clone size, that table is used; D and trimming come from the DNA. The sample contains some 660,000 clones, less than 80% of them found a single time. The ten most abundant clones make up around 1.7% of the sample.

Donors were healthy HIV-negative adults with no recently reported acute infections or vaccinations. All donors were Caucasian adults living in Nashville, Tennessee, USA. Magnetic negative selection was used to enrich CD4+ T cells, after which naive cells were positively selected on CD45RA and the negative fraction became the memory subset. Blood was obtained by leukapheresis, after which PBMCs were separated by Ficoll-Histopaque density gradient centrifugation and cryopreserved in liquid nitrogen vapor phase. Purity and quantity of every magnetically sorted T cell population were checked by analytical flow cytometry. Genomic DNA was isolated from each sorted fraction and quantified by UV absorbance on a Nanodrop 2000c. Per the germline V gene (reference sequence), LNHDA is the CDR1 and SQIVND is the CDR2. The CDR3 measures 18 amino acids from cysteine to phenylalanine. Here the CDR3 DNA is all that survives: 54 bases in frame from base 1. V ends up 3 bases short and J 7 bases short, with an unmatched junction base count of 13.

A note on this clone: Its antigen remains unidentified. Within one base of it there is no much larger clone, and no base qualities were kept.

The chain is made from TRBV19 and TRBJ2-2, with 11 junctional bases fitting TRBD2. This TCR was recovered from a woman aged 25 to 39 in good health. Sequenced input: memory CD4+ T cells sorted from blood. According to the study, the label for this sample's cell subset or site signals: CD45RA-negative fraction. The nucleotides are TGTGCCAGTAGTATTGGATCGGCTAGCGGGAGGCTGGGCGGGGAGCTGTTTTTT. This sequence encodes CASSIGSASGRLGGELFF.